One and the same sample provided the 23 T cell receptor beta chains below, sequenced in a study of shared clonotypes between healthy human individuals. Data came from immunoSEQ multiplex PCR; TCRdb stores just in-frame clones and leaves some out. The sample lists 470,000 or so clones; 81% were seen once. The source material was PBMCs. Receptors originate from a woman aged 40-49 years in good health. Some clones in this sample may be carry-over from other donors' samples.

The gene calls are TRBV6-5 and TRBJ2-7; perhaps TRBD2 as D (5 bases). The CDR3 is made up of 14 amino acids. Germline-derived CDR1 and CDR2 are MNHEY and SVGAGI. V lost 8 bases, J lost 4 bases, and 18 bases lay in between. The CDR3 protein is CASRRSQDRYEQYF. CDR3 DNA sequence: TGTGCCAGCCGGAGGAGTCAGGATAGGTACGAGCAGTACTTC.

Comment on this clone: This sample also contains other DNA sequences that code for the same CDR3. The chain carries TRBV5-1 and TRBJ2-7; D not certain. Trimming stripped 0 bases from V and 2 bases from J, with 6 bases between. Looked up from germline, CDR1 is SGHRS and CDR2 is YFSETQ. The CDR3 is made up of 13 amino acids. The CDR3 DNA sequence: TGCGCCAGCAGCTTGGGGCTCCCCTACGAGCAGTACTTC. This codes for CASSLGLPYEQYF.

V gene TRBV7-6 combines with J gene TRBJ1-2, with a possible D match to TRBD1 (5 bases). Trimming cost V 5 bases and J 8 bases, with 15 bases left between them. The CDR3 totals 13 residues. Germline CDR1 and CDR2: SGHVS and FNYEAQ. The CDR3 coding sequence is TGTGCCAGCAGCCCGACCGGGGCGGACGGCTACACCTTC. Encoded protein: CASSPTGADGYTF.

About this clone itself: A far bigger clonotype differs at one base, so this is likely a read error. The CDR3 sequence: CAWIWSPNYGYTF. In nucleotides, the CDR3 is TGTGCCTGGATTTGGAGTCCTAACTATGGCTACACCTTC. The chain employs TRBV30 and TRBJ1-2; D gene unclear. The CDR3 extends over 13 amino acids. The germline gives CDR1 GTSNPN, CDR2 SVGIG (reference sequence). The V end was cut by 4 bases, the J end by 0 bases, with 9 bases between. The entire variable domain, with the rest obtained from reference TRBV30 and TRBJ1-2, is as follows: SQTIHQWPATLVQPVGSPLSLECTVEGTSNPNLYWYRQAAGRGLQLLFYSVGIGQISSEVPQNLSASRPQDRQFILSSKKLLLSDSGFYLCAWIWSPNYGYTFGSGTRLTVV.

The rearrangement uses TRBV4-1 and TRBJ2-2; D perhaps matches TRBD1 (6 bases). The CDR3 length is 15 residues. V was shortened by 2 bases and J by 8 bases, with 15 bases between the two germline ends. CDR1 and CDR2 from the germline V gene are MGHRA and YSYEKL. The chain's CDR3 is CASSQRTERVGELFF. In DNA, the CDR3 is TGCGCCAGCAGCCAAAGGACAGAGCGAGTAGGGGAGCTGTTTTTT.

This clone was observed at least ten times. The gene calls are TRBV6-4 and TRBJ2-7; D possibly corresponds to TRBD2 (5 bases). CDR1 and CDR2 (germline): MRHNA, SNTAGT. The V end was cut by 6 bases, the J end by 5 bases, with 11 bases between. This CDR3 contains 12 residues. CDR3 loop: CASSSSNHEQYF. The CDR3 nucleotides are TGTGCCAGCAGCTCTAGCAATCACGAGCAGTACTTC.

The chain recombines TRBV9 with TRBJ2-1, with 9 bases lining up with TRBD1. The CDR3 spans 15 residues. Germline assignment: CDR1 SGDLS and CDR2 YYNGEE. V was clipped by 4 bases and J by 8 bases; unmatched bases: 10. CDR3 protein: CASSSTGQGWDEQFF. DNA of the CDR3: TGTGCCAGCAGCTCGACGGGACAGGGATGGGATGAGCAGTTCTTC. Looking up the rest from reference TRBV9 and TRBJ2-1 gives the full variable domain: DSGVTQTPKHLITATGQRVTLRCSPRSGDLSVYWYQQSLDQGLQFLIQYYNGEERAKGNILERFSAQQFPDLHSELNLSSLELGDSALYFCASSSTGQGWDEQFFGPGTRLTVL.

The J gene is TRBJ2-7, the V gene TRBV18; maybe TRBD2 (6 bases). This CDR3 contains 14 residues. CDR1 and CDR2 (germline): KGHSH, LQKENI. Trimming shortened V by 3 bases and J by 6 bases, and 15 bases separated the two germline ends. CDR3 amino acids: CASSPRGRPSEQYF. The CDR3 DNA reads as TGTGCCAGCTCACCGCGGGGCAGGCCCTCCGAGCAGTACTTC.

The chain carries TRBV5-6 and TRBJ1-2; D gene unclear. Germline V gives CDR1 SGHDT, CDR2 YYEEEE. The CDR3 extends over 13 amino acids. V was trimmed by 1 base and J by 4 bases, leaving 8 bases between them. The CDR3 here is CASSLKGPYGYTF. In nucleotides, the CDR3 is TGTGCCAGCAGCTTGAAGGGTCCCTATGGCTACACCTTC.

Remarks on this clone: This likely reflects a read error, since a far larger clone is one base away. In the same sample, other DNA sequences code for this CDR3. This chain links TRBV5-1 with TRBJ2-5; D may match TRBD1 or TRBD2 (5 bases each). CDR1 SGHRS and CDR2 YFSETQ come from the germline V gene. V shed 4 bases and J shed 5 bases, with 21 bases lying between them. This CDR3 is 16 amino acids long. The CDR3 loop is CASSNTGPTLQETQYF. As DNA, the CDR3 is TGCGCCAGCAGCAATACGGGGCCTACCTTACAGGAGACCCAGTACTTC. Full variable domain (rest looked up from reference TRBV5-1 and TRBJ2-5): KAGVTQTPRYLIKTRGQQVTLSCSPISGHRSVSWYQQTPGQGLQFLFEYFSETQRNKGNFPGRFSGRQFSNSRSEMNVSTLELGDSALYLCASSNTGPTLQETQYFGPGTRLLVL.

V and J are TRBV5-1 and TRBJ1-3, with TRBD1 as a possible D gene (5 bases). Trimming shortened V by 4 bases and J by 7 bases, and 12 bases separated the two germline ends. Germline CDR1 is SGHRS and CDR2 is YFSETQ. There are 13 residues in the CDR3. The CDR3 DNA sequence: TGCGCCAGCAGCCCGGGGCAGACGAACACCATATATTTT. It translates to CASSPGQTNTIYF.

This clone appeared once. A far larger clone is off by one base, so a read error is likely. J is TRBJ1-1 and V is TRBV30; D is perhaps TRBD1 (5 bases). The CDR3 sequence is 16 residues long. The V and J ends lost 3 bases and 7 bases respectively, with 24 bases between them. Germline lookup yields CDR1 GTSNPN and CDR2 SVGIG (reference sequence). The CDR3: CAWRPKLGPGGGEAFF. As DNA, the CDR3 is TGTGCCTGGAGGCCGAAGTTAGGACCCGGCGGGGGTGAAGCTTTCTTT.

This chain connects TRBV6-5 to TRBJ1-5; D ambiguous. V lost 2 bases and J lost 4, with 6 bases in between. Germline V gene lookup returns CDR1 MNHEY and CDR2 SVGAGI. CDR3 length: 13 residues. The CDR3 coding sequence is TGTGCCAGCAGTTACAGGGTAAATCAGCCCCAGCATTTT. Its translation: CASSYRVNQPQHF.

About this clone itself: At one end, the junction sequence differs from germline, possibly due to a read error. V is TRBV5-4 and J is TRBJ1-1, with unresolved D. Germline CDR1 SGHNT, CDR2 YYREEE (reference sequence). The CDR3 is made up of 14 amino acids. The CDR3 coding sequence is TGCGCCAGCAGCTCCGGGTTGCTGAACACTGAAGCTTTCTTT. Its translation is CASSSGLLNTEAFF.

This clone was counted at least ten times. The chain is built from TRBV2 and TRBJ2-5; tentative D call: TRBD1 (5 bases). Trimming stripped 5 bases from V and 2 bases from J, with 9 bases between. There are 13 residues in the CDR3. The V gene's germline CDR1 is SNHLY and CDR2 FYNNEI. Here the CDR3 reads CASSQDKQETQYF. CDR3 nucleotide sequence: TGTGCCAGCAGTCAGGACAAACAAGAGACCCAGTACTTC.

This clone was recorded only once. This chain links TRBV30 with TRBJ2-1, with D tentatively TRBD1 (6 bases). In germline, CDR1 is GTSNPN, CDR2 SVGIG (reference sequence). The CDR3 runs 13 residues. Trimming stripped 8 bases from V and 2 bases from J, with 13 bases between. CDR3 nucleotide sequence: TGTGCCATGCGAACAGGGACCTACAATGAGCAGTTCTTC. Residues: CAMRTGTYNEQFF.

In DNA, the CDR3 is TGTGCCAGCAGCCCCGCTTGGTCCTACGAGCAGTACTTC. This codes for CASSPAWSYEQYF. This chain connects TRBV7-9 to TRBJ2-7; no clear D. The ends were cut back, 5 bases at V and 1 base at J, with 9 bases in the middle. This CDR3 is built from 13 residues. The V gene's germline CDR1 is SEHNR and CDR2 FQNEAQ (reference sequence).

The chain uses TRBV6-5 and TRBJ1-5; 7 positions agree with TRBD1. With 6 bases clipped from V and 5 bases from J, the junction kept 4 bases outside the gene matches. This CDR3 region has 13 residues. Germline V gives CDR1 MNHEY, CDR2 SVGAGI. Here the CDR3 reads CASSRTGDQPQHF. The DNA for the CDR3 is TGTGCCAGCAGCCGTACAGGGGATCAGCCCCAGCATTTT.

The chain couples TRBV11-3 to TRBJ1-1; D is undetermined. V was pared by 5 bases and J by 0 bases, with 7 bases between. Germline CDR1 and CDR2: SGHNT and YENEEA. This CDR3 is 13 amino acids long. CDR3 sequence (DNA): TGTGCCAGCAGCAGGCGGATGAACACTGAAGCTTTCTTT. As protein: CASSRRMNTEAFF.

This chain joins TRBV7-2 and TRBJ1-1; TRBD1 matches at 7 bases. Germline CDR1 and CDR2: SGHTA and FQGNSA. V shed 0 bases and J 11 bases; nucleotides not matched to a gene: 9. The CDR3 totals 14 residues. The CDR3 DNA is TGTGCCAGCAGCTTAGCCCTCCAGGGGGTAAGGGCTTTCTTT. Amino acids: CASSLALQGVRAFF.

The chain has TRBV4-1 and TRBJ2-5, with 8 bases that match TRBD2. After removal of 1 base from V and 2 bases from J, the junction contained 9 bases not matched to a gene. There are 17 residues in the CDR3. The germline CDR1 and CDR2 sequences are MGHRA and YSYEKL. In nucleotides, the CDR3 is TGCGCCAGCAGCCAAGGGTGGACAGCGGGAGTGCAAGAGACCCAGTACTTC. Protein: CASSQGWTAGVQETQYF.

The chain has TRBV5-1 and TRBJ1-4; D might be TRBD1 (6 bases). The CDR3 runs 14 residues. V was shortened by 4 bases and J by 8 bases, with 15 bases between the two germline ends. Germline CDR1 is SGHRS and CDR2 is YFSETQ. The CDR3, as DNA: TGCGCCAGCAGCCCGGGCGGACAGAACGAAAAACTGTTTTTT. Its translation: CASSPGGQNEKLFF.

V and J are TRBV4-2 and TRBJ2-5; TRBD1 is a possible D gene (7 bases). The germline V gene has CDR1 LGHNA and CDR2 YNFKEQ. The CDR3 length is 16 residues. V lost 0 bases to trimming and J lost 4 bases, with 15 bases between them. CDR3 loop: CASSQEAGQLPETQYF. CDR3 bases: TGTGCCAGCAGCCAAGAGGCGGGACAGTTACCAGAGACCCAGTACTTC.